This TCR beta chain was captured in a study of control samples from healthy donors and cancer patients. The length of the CDR3 is 12 residues. From germline, CDR1 is SGHVS and CDR2 FQNEAQ. Between the trimmed V and J ends, which lost 1 base and 10 bases, there was a span of 10 bases. TCRdb's copy holds only in-frame clones and misses some; the assay was immunoSEQ multiplex PCR. Counted here are 52,000 or so clones, 94% occurring once; the ten biggest clones make up about 4%. This sequence joins TRBV7-8 and TRBJ1-1, with no clear D. Sequencing was carried out using blood. The origin of this receptor is a man under 40 in good health. The CDR3 here is CASSLVYFGAFF. The CDR3 nucleotides are TGTGCCAGCAGCTTAGTCTATTTCGGAGCTTTCTTT.